The 15 T cell receptor beta chains below were found in one sample sequenced in a study of CD4 T cell repertoires in COVID-19. Using immunoSEQ multiplex PCR, the repertoire was profiled, and TCRdb retains in-frame clones only, with some absent. The table has tens of thousands of clones, 83% seen once; the top ten hold roughly 0.58%. The specimen comprised CD4+ T cells from peripheral blood, sampled after recovery from COVID-19. Receptors originate from a human donor who had COVID-19.

V gene TRBV25-1 combines with J gene TRBJ2-3, with 8 bases lining up with TRBD2. V lost 3 bases, J lost 4 bases, and 6 bases stayed unmatched. Germline V CDR1 and CDR2: MGHDK, SYGVNS. CDR3 length equals 15 residues. This chain's CDR3 is CASSDRRGGADTQYF. The CDR3 nucleotides read TGTGCCAGCAGTGATAGACGGGGGGGCGCAGATACGCAGTATTTT.

A single count supports this clone. This rearrangement joins TRBV2 to TRBJ1-2, with D unresolved. The CDR3 runs 13 residues. The germline V gene has CDR1 SNHLY and CDR2 FYNNEI. V was clipped by 1 base and J by 8 bases, with 11 bases between them. The DNA of the CDR3 is TGTGCCAGCAGTGAAGATCGTTATCGAGGCTACACCTTC. Protein: CASSEDRYRGYTF.

The CDR3: CASSRDFQETQYF. CDR3 nucleotide sequence: TGTGCCAGCAGCCGGGACTTTCAAGAGACCCAGTACTTC. V and J are TRBV6-4 and TRBJ2-5, with TRBD2 as a possible D gene (6 bases). V lost 6 bases to trimming and J lost 2 bases, with 10 bases between them. CDR3 length equals 13 residues. CDR1 is MRHNA and CDR2 is SNTAGT in the germline V gene.

The chain uses TRBV28 and TRBJ2-5, with 10 bases aligning to TRBD2. Losses at the gene ends were 4 bases for V and 2 bases for J; bases not matched to a gene: 7. The germline CDR1 and CDR2 sequences are MDHEN and SYDVKM. The length of the CDR3 is 16 residues. The CDR3 here is CASSSTGLAVQETQYF. The CDR3 nucleotides are TGTGCCAGCAGTTCCACTGGACTAGCGGTTCAAGAGACCCAGTACTTC.

The J gene is TRBJ1-2, the V gene TRBV21-1. TRBV21-1 is flagged as a pseudogene. This CDR3 has 17 amino acids. In DNA, the CDR3 is TGTGCCAGCAGCAAAGTACGCGGGACACCCGGCGGCTATGGCTACACCTTC. Translated: CASSKVRGTPGGYGYTF.

J is TRBJ1-3 and V is TRBV25-1; D ambiguous. Germline loops: CDR1 MGHDK, CDR2 SYGVNS. The CDR3 runs 13 residues. The germline V and J ends were trimmed by 5 bases and 2 bases, with 7 bases remaining between them. CDR3 amino acids: CASSPGAGNTIYF. In nucleotides, the CDR3 is TGTGCCAGCAGTCCAGGCGCTGGAAACACCATATATTTT.

The chain couples TRBV9 to TRBJ2-1; TRBD2 agrees at 16 bases. Germline V gives CDR1 SGDLS, CDR2 YYNGEE. V shed 3 bases and J 15 bases; nucleotides not matched to a gene: 12. The CDR3 is made up of 16 amino acids. Here the CDR3 reads CASSEGGLAGGPVRFF. The CDR3 bases are TGTGCCAGCAGCGAGGGGGGACTAGCGGGAGGGCCGGTGAGGTTCTTC.

The rearrangement joins TRBV7-2 to TRBJ2-5; D uncertain. Germline values: CDR1 SGHTA, CDR2 FQGNSA. With 7 bases removed from V and 1 base from J, the gap between germline ends came to 13 bases. The CDR3 sequence is 14 residues long. CDR3 nucleotides: TGTGCCAGCATCCTTACTAAGCCCCAAGAGACCCAGTACTTC. As protein: CASILTKPQETQYF.

The rearrangement joins TRBV19 to TRBJ2-1, with 10 bases fitting TRBD1. Germline V gene sequence: CDR1 LNHDA, CDR2 SQIVND (reference sequence). The ends lost 10 bases at V and 7 bases at J; junction bases unmatched: 10. The CDR3 consists of 14 residues. Written as DNA, the CDR3 is TGTGCCATATCAGACAGGGGGCTGACGAATGAGCAGTTCTTC. Translated: CAISDRGLTNEQFF. The whole variable domain, remainder taken from reference TRBV19 and TRBJ2-1, is DGGITQSPKYLFRKEGQNVTLSCEQNLNHDAMYWYRQDPGQGLRLIYYSQIVNDFQKGDIAEGYSVSREKKESFPLTVTSAQKNPTAFYLCAISDRGLTNEQFFGPGTRLTVL.

V is TRBV19 and J is TRBJ2-1, with D tentatively TRBD2 (6 bases). V lost 4 bases and J lost 4, with 8 bases in between. Germline V gene sequence: CDR1 LNHDA, CDR2 SQIVND (reference sequence). This CDR3 region has 13 residues. The CDR3 is CASSRDLYNEQFF. As DNA, the CDR3 is TGTGCCAGTAGTAGGGACTTATACAATGAGCAGTTCTTC.

The V and J genes are TRBV6-6 and TRBJ2-3; no reliable D call. The CDR3 is made up of 15 amino acids. Germline values: CDR1 MNHNY, CDR2 SVGAGI (reference sequence). The V end was cut by 1 base, the J end by 4 bases, with 12 bases between. This CDR3 is CASSYLGSGADTQYF. DNA for the CDR3: TGTGCCAGCAGTTACTTGGGATCGGGCGCAGATACGCAGTATTTT.

V is TRBV11-2 and J is TRBJ2-6; D may correspond to TRBD1 or TRBD2 (5 bases each). Trimming removed 7 bases from V and 0 bases from J, with 10 bases in between. Germline V lookup: CDR1 SGHAT, CDR2 FQNNGV. This CDR3 is built from 15 residues. The CDR3 region is CASTLGVSGANVLTF. In nucleotides, the CDR3 is TGTGCCAGCACCTTGGGGGTCTCTGGGGCCAACGTCCTGACTTTC.

The chain is built from TRBV29-1 and TRBJ2-5; 7 bases align to TRBD2. Germline V gene sequence: CDR1 SQVTM, CDR2 ANQGSEA. V was clipped by 4 bases and J by 5 bases; unmatched bases: 7. The CDR3 consists of 13 residues. This CDR3 is CSVGRGEGETQYF. In DNA form, the CDR3 reads TGCAGCGTTGGACGGGGGGAAGGGGAGACCCAGTACTTC.

A single count supports this clone. The chain couples TRBV5-1 to TRBJ2-5, with no clear D. Germline assignment: CDR1 SGHRS and CDR2 YFSETQ. Between the trimmed V and J ends, which lost 2 bases and 1 base, there was a span of 12 bases. The CDR3 runs to 15 residues. The CDR3 region has the DNA TGCGCCAGCAGCTTCGCAGGCTCCTCCCAAGAGACCCAGTACTTC. Its translation: CASSFAGSSQETQYF.

The V call is TRBV6-5, the J call TRBJ1-1; a possible D gene is TRBD1 (5 bases). The CDR3 contains 12 residues. Germline V gene data show CDR1 as MNHEY and CDR2 as SVGAGI. V was cut by 6 bases and J by 8 bases, with 13 bases left in between. The CDR3 here is CASSRQGIEAFF. CDR3 in DNA: TGTGCCAGCAGCCGCCAGGGAATAGAAGCTTTCTTT.